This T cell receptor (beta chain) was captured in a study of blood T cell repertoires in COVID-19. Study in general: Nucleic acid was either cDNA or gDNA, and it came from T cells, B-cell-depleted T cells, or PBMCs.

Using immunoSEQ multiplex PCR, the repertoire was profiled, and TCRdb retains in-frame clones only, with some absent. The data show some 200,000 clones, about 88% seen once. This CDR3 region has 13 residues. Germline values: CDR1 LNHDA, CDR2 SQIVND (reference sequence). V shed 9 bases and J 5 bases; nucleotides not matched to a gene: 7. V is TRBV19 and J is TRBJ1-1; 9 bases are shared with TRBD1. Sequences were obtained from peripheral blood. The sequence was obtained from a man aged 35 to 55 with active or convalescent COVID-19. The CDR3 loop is CASKDRGWTEAFF. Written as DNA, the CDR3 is TGTGCCAGCAAGGACAGGGGATGGACTGAAGCTTTCTTT.